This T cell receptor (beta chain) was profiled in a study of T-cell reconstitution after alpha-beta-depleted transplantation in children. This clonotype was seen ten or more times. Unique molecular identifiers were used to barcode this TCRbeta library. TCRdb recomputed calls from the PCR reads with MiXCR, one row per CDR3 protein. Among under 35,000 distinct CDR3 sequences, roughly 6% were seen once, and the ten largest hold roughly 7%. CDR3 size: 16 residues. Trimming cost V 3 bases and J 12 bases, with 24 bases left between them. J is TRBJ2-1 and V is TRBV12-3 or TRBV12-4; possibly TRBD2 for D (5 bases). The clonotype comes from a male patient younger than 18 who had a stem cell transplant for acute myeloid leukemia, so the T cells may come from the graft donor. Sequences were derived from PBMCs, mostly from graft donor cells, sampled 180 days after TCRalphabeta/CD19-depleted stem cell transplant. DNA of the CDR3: TGTGCCAGCAGTTTTAGCTCGGGTAGCTCTACCGCGGGGCAGTTCTTC. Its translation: CASSFSSGSSTAGQFF.